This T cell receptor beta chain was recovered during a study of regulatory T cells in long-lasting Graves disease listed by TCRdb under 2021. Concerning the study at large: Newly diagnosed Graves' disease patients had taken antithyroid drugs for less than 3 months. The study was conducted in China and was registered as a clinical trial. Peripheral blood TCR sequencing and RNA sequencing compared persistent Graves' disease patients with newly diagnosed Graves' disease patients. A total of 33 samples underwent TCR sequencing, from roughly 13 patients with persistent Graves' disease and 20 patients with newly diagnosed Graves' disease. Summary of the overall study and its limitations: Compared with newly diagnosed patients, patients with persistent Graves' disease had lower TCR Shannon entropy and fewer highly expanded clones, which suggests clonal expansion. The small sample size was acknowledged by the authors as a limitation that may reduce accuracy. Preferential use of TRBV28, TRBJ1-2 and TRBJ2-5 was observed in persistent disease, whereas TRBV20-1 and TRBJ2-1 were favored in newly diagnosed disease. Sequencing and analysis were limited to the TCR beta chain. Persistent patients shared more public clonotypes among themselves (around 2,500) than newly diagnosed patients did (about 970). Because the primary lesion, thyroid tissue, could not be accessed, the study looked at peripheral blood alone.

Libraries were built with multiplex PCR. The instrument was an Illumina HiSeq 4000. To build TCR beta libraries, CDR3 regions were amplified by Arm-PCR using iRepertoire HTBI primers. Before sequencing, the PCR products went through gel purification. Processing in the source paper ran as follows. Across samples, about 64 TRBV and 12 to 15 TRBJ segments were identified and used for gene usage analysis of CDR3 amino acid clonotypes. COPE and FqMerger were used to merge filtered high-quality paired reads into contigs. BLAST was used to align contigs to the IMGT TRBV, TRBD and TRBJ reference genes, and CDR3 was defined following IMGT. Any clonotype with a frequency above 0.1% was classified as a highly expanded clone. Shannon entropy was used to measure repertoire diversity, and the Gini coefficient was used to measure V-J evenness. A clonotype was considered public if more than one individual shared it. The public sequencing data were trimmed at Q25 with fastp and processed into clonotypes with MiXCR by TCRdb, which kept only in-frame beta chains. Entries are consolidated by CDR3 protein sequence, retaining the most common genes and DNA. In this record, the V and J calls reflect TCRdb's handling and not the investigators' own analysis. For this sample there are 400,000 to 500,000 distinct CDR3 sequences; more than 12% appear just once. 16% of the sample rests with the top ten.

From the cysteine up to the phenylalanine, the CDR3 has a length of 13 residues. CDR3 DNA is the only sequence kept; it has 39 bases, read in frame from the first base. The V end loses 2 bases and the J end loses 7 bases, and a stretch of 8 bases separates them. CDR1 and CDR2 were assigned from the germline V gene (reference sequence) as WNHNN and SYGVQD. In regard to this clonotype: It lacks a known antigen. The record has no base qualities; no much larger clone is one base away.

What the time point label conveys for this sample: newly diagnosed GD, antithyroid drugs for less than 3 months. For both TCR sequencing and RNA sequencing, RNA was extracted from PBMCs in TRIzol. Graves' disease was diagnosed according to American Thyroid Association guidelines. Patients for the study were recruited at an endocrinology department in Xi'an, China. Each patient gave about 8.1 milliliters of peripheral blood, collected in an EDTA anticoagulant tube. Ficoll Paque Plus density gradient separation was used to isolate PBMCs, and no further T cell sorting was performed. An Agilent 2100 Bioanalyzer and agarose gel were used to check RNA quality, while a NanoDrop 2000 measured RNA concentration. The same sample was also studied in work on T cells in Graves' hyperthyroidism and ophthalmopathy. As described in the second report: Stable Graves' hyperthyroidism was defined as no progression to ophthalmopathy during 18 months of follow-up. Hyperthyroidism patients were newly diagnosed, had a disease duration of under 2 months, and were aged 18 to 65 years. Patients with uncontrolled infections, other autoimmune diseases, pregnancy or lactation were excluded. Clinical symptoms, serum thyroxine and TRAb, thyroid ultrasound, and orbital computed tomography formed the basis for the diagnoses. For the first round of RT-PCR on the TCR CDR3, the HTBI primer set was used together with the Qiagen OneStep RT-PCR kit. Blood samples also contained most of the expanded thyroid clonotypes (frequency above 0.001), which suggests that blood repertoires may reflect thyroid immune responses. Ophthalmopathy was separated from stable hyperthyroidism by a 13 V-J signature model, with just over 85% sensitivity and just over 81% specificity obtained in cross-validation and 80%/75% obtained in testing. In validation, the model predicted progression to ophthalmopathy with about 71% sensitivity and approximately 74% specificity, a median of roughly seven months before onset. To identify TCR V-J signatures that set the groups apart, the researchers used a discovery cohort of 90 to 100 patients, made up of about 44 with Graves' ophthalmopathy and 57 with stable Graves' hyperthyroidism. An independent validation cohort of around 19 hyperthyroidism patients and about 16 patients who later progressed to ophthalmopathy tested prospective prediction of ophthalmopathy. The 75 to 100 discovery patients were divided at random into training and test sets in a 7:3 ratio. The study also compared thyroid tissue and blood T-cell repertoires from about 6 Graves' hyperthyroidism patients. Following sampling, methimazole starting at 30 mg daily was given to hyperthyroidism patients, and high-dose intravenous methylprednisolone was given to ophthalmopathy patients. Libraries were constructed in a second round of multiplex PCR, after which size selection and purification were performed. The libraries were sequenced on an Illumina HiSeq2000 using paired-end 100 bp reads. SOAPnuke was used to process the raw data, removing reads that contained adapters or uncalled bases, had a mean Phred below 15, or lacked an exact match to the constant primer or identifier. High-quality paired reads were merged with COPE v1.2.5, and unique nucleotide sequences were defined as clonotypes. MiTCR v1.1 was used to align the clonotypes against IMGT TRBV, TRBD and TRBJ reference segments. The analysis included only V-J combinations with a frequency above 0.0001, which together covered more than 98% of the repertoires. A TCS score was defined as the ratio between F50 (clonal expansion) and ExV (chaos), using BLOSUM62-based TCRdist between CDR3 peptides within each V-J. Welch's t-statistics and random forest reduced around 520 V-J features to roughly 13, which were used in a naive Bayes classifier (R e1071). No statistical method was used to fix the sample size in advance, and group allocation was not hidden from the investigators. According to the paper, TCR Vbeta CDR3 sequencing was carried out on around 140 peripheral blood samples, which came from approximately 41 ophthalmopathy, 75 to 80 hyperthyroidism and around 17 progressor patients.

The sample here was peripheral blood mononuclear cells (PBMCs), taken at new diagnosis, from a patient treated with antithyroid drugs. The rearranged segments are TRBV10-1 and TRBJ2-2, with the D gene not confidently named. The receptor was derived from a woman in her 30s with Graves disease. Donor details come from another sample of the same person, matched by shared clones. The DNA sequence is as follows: TGCGCCAGCAGTGAGGAAGTTGGCGGGGAGCTGTTTTTT. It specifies CASSEEVGGELFF.